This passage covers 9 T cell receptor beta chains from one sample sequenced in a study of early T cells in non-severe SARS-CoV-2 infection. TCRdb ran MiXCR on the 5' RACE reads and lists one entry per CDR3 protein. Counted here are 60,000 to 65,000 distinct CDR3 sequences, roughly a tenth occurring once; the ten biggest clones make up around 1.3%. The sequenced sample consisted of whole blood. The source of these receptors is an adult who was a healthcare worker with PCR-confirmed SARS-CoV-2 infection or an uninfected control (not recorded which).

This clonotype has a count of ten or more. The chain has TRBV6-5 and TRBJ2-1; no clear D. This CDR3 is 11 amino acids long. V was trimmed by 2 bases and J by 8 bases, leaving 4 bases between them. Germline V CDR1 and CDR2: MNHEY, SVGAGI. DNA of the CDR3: TGTGCCAGCAGTTACCTGGATGAGCAGTTCTTC. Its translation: CASSYLDEQFF.

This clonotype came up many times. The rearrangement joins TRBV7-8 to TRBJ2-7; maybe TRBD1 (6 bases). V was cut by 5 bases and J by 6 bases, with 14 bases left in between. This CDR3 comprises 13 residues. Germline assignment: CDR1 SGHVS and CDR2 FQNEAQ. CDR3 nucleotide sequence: TGTGCCAGCAGCGCACTACAGGGATCCGAGCAGTACGTC. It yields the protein CASSALQGSEQYV.

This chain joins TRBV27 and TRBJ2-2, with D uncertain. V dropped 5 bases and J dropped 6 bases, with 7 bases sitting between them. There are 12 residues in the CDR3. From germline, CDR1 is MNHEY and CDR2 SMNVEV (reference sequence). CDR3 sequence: CASSRVPGELFF. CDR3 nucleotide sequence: TGTGCCAGCAGTCGTGTGCCCGGGGAGCTGTTTTTT.

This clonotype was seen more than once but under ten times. CDR3 amino acids: CSTHSGGGEFF. The DNA of the CDR3 is TGCAGTACCCATAGCGGGGGGGGTGAGTTCTTC. This sequence joins TRBV20-1 and TRBJ2-1; 11 bases are shared with TRBD2. The germline gives CDR1 DFQATT, CDR2 SNEGSKA (reference sequence). The CDR3 loop spans 11 amino acids. V shed 8 bases and J 14 bases; nucleotides not matched to a gene: 8.

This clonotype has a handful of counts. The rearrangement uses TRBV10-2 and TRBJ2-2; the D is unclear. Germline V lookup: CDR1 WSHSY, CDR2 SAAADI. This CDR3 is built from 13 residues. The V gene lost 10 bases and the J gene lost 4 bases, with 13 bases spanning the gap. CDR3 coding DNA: TGCGCCAACTCTCCACTGGTCACCGGGGAGCTGTTTTTT. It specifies CANSPLVTGELFF.

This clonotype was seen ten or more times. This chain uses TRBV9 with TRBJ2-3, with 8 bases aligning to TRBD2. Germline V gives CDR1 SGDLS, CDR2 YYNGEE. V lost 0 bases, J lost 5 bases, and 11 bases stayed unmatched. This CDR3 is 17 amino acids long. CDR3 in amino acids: CASSVAGGPGRRDTQYF. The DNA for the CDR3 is TGTGCCAGCAGCGTAGCGGGGGGGCCTGGACGGAGAGATACGCAGTATTTT.

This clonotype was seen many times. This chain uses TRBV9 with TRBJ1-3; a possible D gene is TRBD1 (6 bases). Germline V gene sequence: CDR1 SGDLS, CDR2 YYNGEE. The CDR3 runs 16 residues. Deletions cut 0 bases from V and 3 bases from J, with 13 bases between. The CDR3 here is CASSVEAGANGNTIYF. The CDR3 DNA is TGTGCCAGCAGCGTAGAGGCGGGGGCTAATGGAAACACCATATATTTT.

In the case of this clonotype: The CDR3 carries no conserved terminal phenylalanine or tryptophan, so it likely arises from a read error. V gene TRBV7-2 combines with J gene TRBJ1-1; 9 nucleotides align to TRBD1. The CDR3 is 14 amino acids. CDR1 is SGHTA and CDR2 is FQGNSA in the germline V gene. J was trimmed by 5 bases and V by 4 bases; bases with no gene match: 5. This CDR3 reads CASSSNRGHTEAFS. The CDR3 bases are TGTGCCAGCAGCTCAAACAGGGGGCATACTGAAGCTTTCTCT.

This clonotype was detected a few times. DNA of the CDR3: TGTGCCAGCAGTGAAGGTCGACAAGATACGCAGTATTTT. It translates to CASSEGRQDTQYF. The chain employs TRBV6-1 and TRBJ2-3; D call uncertain. The germline gives CDR1 MNHNS, CDR2 SASEGT. Between the trimmed V and J ends, which lost 1 base and 5 bases, there was a span of 7 bases. The CDR3 is made up of 13 amino acids.